A selection of T cell receptor beta chains follows, all from one sample in a study of blood T cell repertoires in COVID-19. Using immunoSEQ multiplex PCR, the repertoire was profiled, and TCRdb retains in-frame clones only, with some absent. The repertoire consists of under 45,000 clones, with 85% occurring once and the leading ten covering roughly 5.7%. The sample comprised peripheral blood. All receptors come from a man in his fifties with active COVID-19. The CDR3 runs from the conserved cysteine through the conserved F or W. A D gene is named only where the DNA matches it firmly. Rows give clone size only sometimes, using once, few, many, or a class for an expanded clone.

>16|TRBD2|NA|TRBV7-2|TRBJ2-3
CASSLLAGVGTDTQYF
TGTGCCAGCAGCTTATTAGCGGGGGTTGGCACAGATACGCAGTATTTT
>18|NA|NA|TRBV7-2|TRBJ2-3
CASSLVSSWARGTDTQYF
TGTGCCAGCAGCTTAGTTAGCTCTTGGGCCAGGGGCACAGATACGCAGTATTTT
>16|NA|NA|TRBV18|TRBJ2-7
CASSPLTGISAGEQYF
TGTGCCAGCTCACCGTTAACGGGGATTTCTGCGGGGGAGCAGTACTTC
>16|TRBD2|few|TRBV6-4|TRBJ2-3
CASSDSGGGAIDTQYF
TGTGCCAGCAGTGACTCTGGCGGGGGGGCGATAGATACGCAGTATTTT
>13|NA|NA|TRBV7-2|TRBJ2-1
CASSSQQAINPFF
TGTGCCAGCAGCTCACAACAGGCTATTAATCCGTTCTTC
>15|TRBD1|NA|TRBV27|TRBJ1-5
CASRPLRDSYQPQHF
TGTGCCAGCAGACCACTAAGGGACAGCTATCAGCCCCAGCATTTT
>13|TRBD1|few|TRBV7-7|TRBJ2-1
CASSQDRDNEQFF
TGTGCTAGCAGTCAGGACAGGGACAATGAGCAGTTCTTC
>16|NA|once|TRBV28|TRBJ2-5
CASSLGGLGSQETQYF
TGTGCCAGCAGTTTAGGGGGCCTTGGAAGCCAAGAGACCCAGTACTTC
>15|TRBD2|NA|TRBV5-4|TRBJ2-3
CASSLGGRAIDTQYF
TGTGCCAGCAGCCTGGGGGGGAGGGCCATAGATACGCAGTATTTT
>16|NA|NA|TRBV4-3|TRBJ1-2
CASSQEPGHLPYGYTF
TGCGCCAGCAGCCAAGAACCGGGACATCTTCCCTATGGCTACACCTTC
>16|NA|NA|TRBV3-1/TRBV3-2|TRBJ2-1
CASSQDFGSSYNEQFF
TGTGCCAGCAGCCAAGACTTCGGGAGCTCCTACAATGAGCAGTTCTTC
>16|TRBD1|NA|TRBV30|TRBJ2-5
CAWSVKAGTGGKTQYF
TGTGCCTGGAGTGTAAAGGCCGGGACAGGGGGAAAGACCCAGTACTTC
>15|NA|NA|TRBV7-2|TRBJ2-3
CASSLSVSSTDTQYF
TGTGCCAGCAGCCTCAGCGTTTCTAGCACAGATACGCAGTATTTT
>15|NA|NA|TRBV9|TRBJ2-1
CASTSGGNPYNEQFF
TGTGCCAGCACCTCAGGGGGGAACCCCTACAATGAGCAGTTCTTC
>14|NA|NA|TRBV7-9|TRBJ1-1
CASSLRMTNTEAFF
TGTGCCAGCAGCTTGAGAATGACAAACACTGAAGCTTTCTTT
>13|NA|NA|TRBV21-1|TRBJ2-1
CASNRDTFEEQFF
TGTGCCAGCAACCGGGACACCTTCGAGGAACAGTTCTTC
>15|NA|once|TRBV27|TRBJ1-1
CASSLSVGGDTEAFF
TGTGCCAGCAGTTTATCGGTGGGGGGGGACACTGAAGCTTTCTTT
>15|TRBD2|NA|TRBV4-3|TRBJ2-3
CASSGRGDGTDTQYF
TGCGCCAGCAGCGGGCGGGGGGATGGGACAGATACGCAGTATTTT
>14|NA|NA|TRBV10-3|TRBJ1-1
CAISGTTESAEAFF
TGTGCCATCAGCGGGACAACTGAGAGCGCTGAAGCTTTCTTT
>14|NA|NA|TRBV2|TRBJ2-7
CASMEISASYEQYF
TGTGCCAGCATGGAGATTAGCGCCTCCTACGAGCAGTACTTC
>14|TRBD1|NA|TRBV2|TRBJ2-7
CASSVLGGASQQYF
TGTGCCAGCAGTGTACTAGGGGGCGCCTCTCAGCAGTACTTC
>12|NA|NA|TRBV10-3|TRBJ2-7
CATGDSQYEQYF
TGTGCCACGGGGGACAGCCAATACGAGCAGTACTTC
>14|NA|NA|TRBV5-4|TRBJ2-3
CASSLASSSDTQYF
TGTGCCAGCAGCTTGGCTAGCAGCTCAGATACGCAGTATTTT
>17|NA|NA|TRBV5-1|TRBJ2-1
CASSFVKGRGTNNEQFF
TGCGCCAGCAGCTTCGTTAAGGGGCGGGGAACCAACAATGAGCAGTTCTTC
>16|TRBD1|NA|TRBV7-6|TRBJ2-5
CASSFSPRGLEETQYF
TGTGCCAGCAGCTTTAGCCCCAGGGGGCTAGAAGAGACCCAGTACTTC
>14|NA|NA|TRBV19|TRBJ2-7
CASSTGTGGYEQYF
TGTGCCAGTAGTACCGGAACAGGTGGCTACGAGCAGTACTTC
>14|NA|NA|TRBV5-1|TRBJ1-3
CASTPGLSGNTIYF
TGCGCCAGCACGCCAGGGCTCTCTGGAAACACCATATATTTT
>15|TRBD1|NA|TRBV30|TRBJ1-1
CAWSFRGQVNTEAFF
TGTGCCTGGAGCTTCCGTGGACAGGTGAACACTGAAGCTTTCTTT
>16|NA|once|TRBV5-5|TRBJ1-2
CASSSTWDTGGYGYTF
TGTGCCAGCAGCTCGACCTGGGACACGGGGGGATATGGCTACACCTTC
>14|TRBD1|NA|TRBV18|TRBJ1-2
CASSEGQANYGYTF
TGTGCCAGCTCAGAAGGACAGGCCAACTATGGCTACACCTTC
>14|NA|NA|TRBV2|TRBJ1-1
CASSVGHLNTEAFF
TGTGCCAGCAGCGTAGGACACTTGAACACTGAAGCTTTCTTT
>11|NA|NA|TRBV20-1|TRBJ2-5
CSAHYQETQYF
TGCAGTGCTCACTACCAAGAGACCCAGTACTTC
>12|NA|NA|TRBV19|TRBJ2-1
CASSQVPNEQFF
TGTGCCAGTAGCCAGGTACCCAATGAGCAGTTCTTC
>16|NA|once|TRBV5-4|TRBJ2-3
CASSDPILAGTDTQYF
TGTGCCAGCAGCGACCCGATCCTAGCTGGCACAGATACGCAGTATTTT
>11|NA|NA|TRBV29-1|TRBJ2-3
CSVARTDTQYF
TGCAGCGTGGCCCGCACAGATACGCAGTATTTT
>12|TRBD1|NA|TRBV12-3/TRBV12-4|TRBJ2-5
CASGQAQETQYF
TGTGCCAGCGGACAGGCCCAAGAGACCCAGTACTTC